This T cell receptor (beta chain) originates from a study of a mutant IDH1 vaccine in newly diagnosed glioma. Measured with immunoSEQ multiplex PCR; TCRdb has only the in-frame clones, and not every one. In the table there are about 50,000 clones, 78% of which are singletons. The time point is: week 5, during vaccination. Doses of 300 ug of mutant IDH1 20-mer peptide were given with topical imiquimod. In every donor, the tumor was a new WHO grade 3 or 4 IDH1-mutant, ATRX-lost astrocytoma. Notes on this clone: The antigen is unknown.

The sequenced sample was PBMCs, obtained from a glioma patient whose treatment included an IDH1 peptide vaccine. This sequence originates from a man aged 50-59 years with glioma.

The CDR3 is CATSRVRQGNTEAFF. CDR3 sequence (DNA): TGTGCCACCAGCAGAGTACGACAGGGAAACACTGAAGCTTTCTTT. The V gene is TRBV15, the J gene TRBJ1-1; the match to TRBD1 covers 7 bases. The V and J ends lost 1 base and 2 bases, in that order; junction bases with no gene match: 4. Germline V lookup: CDR1 LNHNV, CDR2 YYDKDF (reference sequence). This CDR3 region has 15 residues.